The 19 T cell receptor beta chains reported below all come from one sample, sequenced in a study of low-dose radiotherapy and immunotherapy resistance in tumors. TRAV and TRBV primers primed cDNA for both TCRalpha and TCRbeta. With a V-primer adapter and a constant-region primer, TCRs were amplified for around 20 PCR cycles. TCRdb processed the reads anew with MiXCR; each CDR3 protein has one entry. The sample holds some 15,000 distinct CDR3 sequences, roughly 52% seen once. The receptors shown here come from a human donor with advanced metastatic prostate, ovarian, gallbladder or colorectal cancer (not recorded which). This table probably holds off-target reads from a library built for another chain.

The chain has TRBV20-1 and TRBJ2-2, with TRBD1 matching over 7 bases. V was pared by 6 bases and J by 4 bases, with 8 bases of the junction left unmatched. The CDR3 spans 14 residues. CDR1 DFQATT and CDR2 SNEGSKA come from the germline V gene (reference sequence). CDR3 sequence: CSATRTGVTGELFF. In DNA, the CDR3 is TGCAGTGCCACACGGACAGGAGTCACCGGGGAGCTGTTTTTT.

The chain is built from TRBV28 and TRBJ2-7; TRBD1 might be the D (5 bases). The CDR3 is 17 residues long. Trimming removed 4 bases from V and 3 bases from J, with 22 bases in between. CDR1 is MDHEN and CDR2 is SYDVKM in the germline V gene. For the CDR3, the DNA is TGTGCCAGCAGTTGGGCACAAACGACAGCTCCTCTCTACGAGCAGTACTTC. Its translation: CASSWAQTTAPLYEQYF. The variable domain in full, completed from reference TRBV28 and TRBJ2-7, reads DVKVTQSSRYLVKRTGEKVFLECVQDMDHENMFWYRQDPGLGLRLIYFSYDVKMKEKGDIPEGYSVSREKKERFSLILESASTNQTSMYLCASSWAQTTAPLYEQYFGPGTRLTVT.

V usage is TRBV28 and J usage is TRBJ2-2; perhaps TRBD2 as D (6 bases). Germline lookup yields CDR1 MDHEN and CDR2 SYDVKM. Trimming shortened V by 2 bases and J by 2 bases, and 9 bases separated the two germline ends. The length of the CDR3 is 15 residues. The CDR3 region has the DNA TGTGCCAGCAGTTTAGGGGAGGCAAACACCGGGGAGCTGTTTTTT. Amino acid sequence: CASSLGEANTGELFF. Full variable domain (rest looked up from reference TRBV28 and TRBJ2-2): DVKVTQSSRYLVKRTGEKVFLECVQDMDHENMFWYRQDPGLGLRLIYFSYDVKMKEKGDIPEGYSVSREKKERFSLILESASTNQTSMYLCASSLGEANTGELFFGEGSRLTVL.

The chain links TRBV25-1 to TRBJ2-1; no firm D call. Germline V gene data show CDR1 as MGHDK and CDR2 as SYGVNS. The V and J ends lost 3 bases and 0 bases respectively, with 9 bases between them. This CDR3 has 15 residues. CDR3 nucleotides: TGTGCCAGCAGTGATCTCAAAAGCTCCTACAATGAGCAGTTCTTC. This encodes CASSDLKSSYNEQFF.

As to this clonotype: At one end, the junction sequence differs from germline, possibly due to a read error. This CDR3 is CASKQGGREAQYF. In nucleotides, the CDR3 is TGTGCCAGCAAACAGGGTGGTCGAGAGGCCCAGTACTTC. The chain couples TRBV28 to TRBJ2-5; weak D call: TRBD1 (6 bases). Germline CDR1 MDHEN, CDR2 SYDVKM. This CDR3 comprises 13 residues.

This clonotype was counted a few times. J is TRBJ2-3 and V is TRBV11-3; the D is unclear. V gave up 5 bases and J gave up 1 base, with 7 bases separating them. The CDR3 has 13 amino acids. Germline loops: CDR1 SGHNT, CDR2 YENEEA. The CDR3 coding sequence is TGTGCCAGCAGCGCCCGGGGCACAGATACGCAGTATTTT. Protein product: CASSARGTDTQYF.

The rearrangement joins TRBV12-5 to TRBJ1-1; D remains unclear. The CDR3 contains 17 residues. In germline, CDR1 is LGHNT, CDR2 FRNRAP. V shed 1 base and J shed 5 bases, with 20 bases lying between them. CDR3 bases: TGTGCTAGTGGTTTGGCCCTCCCCGGACCAAAGAGGACTGAAGCTTTCTTT. Protein sequence: CASGLALPGPKRTEAFF.

There are a few counts of this clonotype. The chain joins TRBV3-1 to TRBJ1-2; D may be TRBD1 (5 bases). CDR3 length: 15 amino acids. Trimming removed 1 base at V and 0 bases at J, with 9 bases between. The germline V gene has CDR1 LGHDT and CDR2 YNNKEL (reference sequence). In DNA form, the CDR3 reads TGTGCCAGCAGCCAAGGGGGCGCCTCTAACTATGGCTACACCTTC. It codes for CASSQGGASNYGYTF.

The V call is TRBV29-1, the J call TRBJ1-5; D is undetermined. CDR3 length: 11 amino acids. Germline lookup yields CDR1 SQVTM and CDR2 ANQGSEA. V was cut by 3 bases and J by 13 bases, with 13 bases left in between. DNA of the CDR3: TGCAGCGTTGATTCGGGGTCATCACAGCATTTT. Its translation: CSVDSGSSQHF.

This clonotype was recorded once. J is TRBJ2-7 and V is TRBV10-3; TRBD1 aligns across 8 bases. CDR1 is ENHRY, CDR2 SYGVKD, per germline. Trimming removed 4 bases from V and 5 bases from J; junction bases left unmatched: 7. This CDR3 contains 14 residues. This chain's CDR3 is CAISGGRGLDEQYF. The CDR3 coding sequence is TGTGCCATCAGTGGTGGCAGGGGGCTGGACGAGCAGTACTTC.

The chain couples TRBV5-4 to TRBJ2-7; the match to TRBD2 covers 8 bases. V lost 4 bases, J lost 6 bases, and 12 bases stayed unmatched. Germline V gives CDR1 SGHNT, CDR2 YYREEE (reference sequence). This CDR3 comprises 15 residues. The CDR3 DNA sequence: TGTGCCAGCAGCCCTTCGCGGACTAGCATTCCCGAGCAGTACTTC. Translating it yields CASSPSRTSIPEQYF.

This clonotype was detected once. J is TRBJ2-7 and V is TRBV5-1, with D possibly TRBD2 on 5 matching bases. The V end lost 7 bases, the J end lost 7 bases, and 15 bases lay between the germline ends. From germline, CDR1 is SGHRS and CDR2 YFSETQ. This CDR3 contains 12 residues. CDR3 residues: CASPSRDEEQYF. CDR3 nucleotides: TGCGCCAGCCCCAGCCGGGATGAGGAGCAGTACTTC.

This clonotype was detected a few times. One junction end does not reproduce the germline sequence, and a read error may be involved. The chain links TRBV7-6 to TRBJ1-5; 9 bases align to TRBD1. The CDR3 contains 19 residues. CDR1 and CDR2 from the germline V gene are SGHVS and FNYEAQ. CDR3 in DNA: TGTGCCAGCAGCGCGCCCGGGACAGGGACCGTGAATAGCAGTCAGCCCCAGCATTTT. This sequence encodes CASSAPGTGTVNSSQPQHF.

The J gene is TRBJ1-5, the V gene TRBV4-1; tentatively, D is TRBD1 (6 bases). V dropped 2 bases and J dropped 4 bases, with 9 bases sitting between them. The CDR3 loop spans 14 amino acids. In germline, CDR1 is MGHRA, CDR2 YSYEKL. CDR3 DNA sequence: TGCGCCAGCAGCCAATTTACAGGGAATCAGCCCCAGCATTTT. Translated, it gives CASSQFTGNQPQHF.

This clonotype occurred a few times. This sequence joins TRBV5-1 and TRBJ1-6; D possibly corresponds to TRBD1 (6 bases). The V gene's germline CDR1 is SGHRS and CDR2 YFSETQ. V was trimmed by 0 bases and J by 12 bases, leaving 16 bases between them. CDR3 length: 15 amino acids. The CDR3 DNA reads TGCGCCAGCAGCTTGGATGGATCACAGGGCTTACCCCTCCACTTT. This translates into CASSLDGSQGLPLHF.

The genes are TRBV6-2 or TRBV6-3 and TRBJ2-7; a possible D gene is TRBD2 (5 bases). Germline values: CDR1 MNHEY, CDR2 SVGEGT. The CDR3 is 15 residues long. The ends were cut back, 7 bases at V and 0 bases at J, with 16 bases in the middle. Here the CDR3 DNA reads TGTGCCAGCATTGCGGGTGCCGGACCCTCCTACGAGCAGTACTTC. This codes for CASIAGAGPSYEQYF.

This clonotype turned up a few times. CDR3 sequence: CSATGTGGNEQFF. CDR3 nucleotides: TGCAGTGCTACTGGGACAGGGGGCAATGAGCAGTTCTTC. The chain carries TRBV20-1 and TRBJ2-1, with 11 bases matching TRBD1. The CDR3 is 13 residues long. Germline trimming cut 4 bases from V and 6 bases from J; bases unmatched to any gene: 2. CDR1 and CDR2 (germline): DFQATT, SNEGSKA (reference sequence).

The gene calls are TRBV6-4 and TRBJ1-6, with D hard to call. Per the germline V gene, CDR1 is MRHNA and CDR2 is SNTAGT. The CDR3 covers 14 residues. The V end lost 6 bases, the J end lost 1 base, and 7 bases lay between the germline ends. This CDR3 is CASSPGSYNSPLHF. CDR3 bases: TGTGCCAGCAGCCCAGGATCCTATAATTCACCCCTCCACTTT.

This clonotype was picked up one time. The CDR3 sequence is CASRTVDRTYEQYF. The CDR3 nucleotides read TGTGCCAGCAGGACTGTAGACAGAACCTACGAGCAGTACTTC. The rearrangement links TRBV28 to TRBJ2-7, with D perhaps TRBD1 (5 bases). This CDR3 is built from 14 residues. The V end lost 6 bases, the J end lost 2 bases, and 14 bases lay between the germline ends. Germline V gene data show CDR1 as MDHEN and CDR2 as SYDVKM. The full variable domain, completed using reference TRBV28 and TRBJ2-7, is DVKVTQSSRYLVKRTGEKVFLECVQDMDHENMFWYRQDPGLGLRLIYFSYDVKMKEKGDIPEGYSVSREKKERFSLILESASTNQTSMYLCASRTVDRTYEQYFGPGTRLTVT.